The sequence of this T cell receptor beta chain was determined in a study of CD8 T cell repertoires and HIV-1 epitope variants. Trimming took 2 bases from V and 4 from J, leaving 12 bases between them. The CDR3 runs 15 residues. Germline CDR1 and CDR2: MDHEN and SYDVKM. Of note for this clone: Its antigen is unknown.

TCR beta CDR3 was sequenced at survey depth on immunoSEQ. Sequencing used immunoSEQ multiplex PCR; TCRdb keeps in-frame clones, though not all of them. Here the sample spans approximately 5,000 clones, 55% to 70% being singletons. The V and J genes are TRBV28 and TRBJ1-5, with D possibly being TRBD1 (6 bases). This clonotype was obtained from a male donor with HIV. The sample taken for sequencing was cultured CD8+ T cells derived from PBMCs. Here the CDR3 reads CASSLTGLGNQPQHF. In nucleotides, the CDR3 is TGTGCCAGCAGTTTAACAGGGTTGGGGAATCAGCCCCAGCATTTT.